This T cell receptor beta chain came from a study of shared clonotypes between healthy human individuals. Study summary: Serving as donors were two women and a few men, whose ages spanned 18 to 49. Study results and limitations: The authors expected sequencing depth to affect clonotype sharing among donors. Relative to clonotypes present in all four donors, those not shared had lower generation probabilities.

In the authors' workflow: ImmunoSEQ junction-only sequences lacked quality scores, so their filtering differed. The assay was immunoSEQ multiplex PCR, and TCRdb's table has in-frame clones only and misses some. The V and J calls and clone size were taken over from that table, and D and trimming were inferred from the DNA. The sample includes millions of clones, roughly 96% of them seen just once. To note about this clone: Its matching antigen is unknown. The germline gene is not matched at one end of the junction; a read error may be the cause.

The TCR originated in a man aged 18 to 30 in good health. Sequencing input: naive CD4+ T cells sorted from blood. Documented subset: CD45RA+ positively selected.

The CDR3 here is CAWSATPGTGYNF. CDR3 coding DNA: TGTGCCTGGAGCGCAACTCCCGGGACAGGGTATAACTTC. The V call is TRBV30, the J call TRBJ2-5, with 9 nucleotides matching TRBD1. The CDR3 has 13 residues. Germline V gives CDR1 GTSNPN, CDR2 SVGIG (reference sequence).